The rows below give T cell receptor beta chains drawn from one sample of a study of T cell responses to AZD1222 COVID-19 vaccine. Generated by immunoSEQ multiplex PCR, the TCRdb table keeps only in-frame clones and is missing some. The profile shows roughly 140,000 clones, more than 90% of them singletons. The specimen was peripheral blood, collected 28 days after the second AZD1222 dose. The source of these receptors is an adult who received the AZD1222 COVID-19 vaccine. CDR3s include the opening cysteine and the closing phenylalanine or tryptophan. The D gene is left open where the match is weak. A clone size is listed for some rows: how often the clone was seen (once, few, many), or a class if it is expanded.

j_call clone_size d_call v_call cdr3_nt cdr3_aa
TRBJ1-4 - - TRBV4-3 TGCGCCAGCAGCCAACCAGGGACGGAAGAAAAACTGTTTTTT CASSQPGTEEKLFF
TRBJ2-7 - - TRBV7-2 TGTGCCAGCAGCTTAGTCACCTGGGTCGGGAGCTCCTACGAGCAGTACTTC CASSLVTWVGSSYEQYF
TRBJ2-3 once TRBD2 TRBV7-3 TGTGCCAGCAGCCTGGGCGCTAGCGGGAGCACAGATACGCAGTATTTT CASSLGASGSTDTQYF
TRBJ2-1 - - TRBV21-1 TGTGCCAGCAGCATCGGTAGGGGACAGGGGAGACTAGCGGGAATGGATGAGCAGTTCTTC CASSIGRGQGRLAGMDEQFF
TRBJ2-2 - TRBD2 TRBV24-1 TGTGCCACCAGTGACCCGGGACTAGCGGGCATCACCGGGGAGCTGTTTTTT CATSDPGLAGITGELFF
TRBJ2-7 - - TRBV23-1 TGCGCCAGCAGATTCTGGGCCGAGCAGTACTTC CASRFWAEQYF
TRBJ1-1 - - TRBV28 TGTGCCAGCATAGATCCGGGGGCGGCAACGGTGGTCACTGAAGCTTTCTTT CASIDPGAATVVTEAFF
TRBJ1-1 - - TRBV27 TGTGCCAGCAGCAGGGGAGGAGTAGTAGCTTTCTTT CASSRGGVVAFF
TRBJ1-3 - - TRBV10-3 TGTGCCATCGCGAGTCAGGGGAACGCTGGAAACACCATATATTTT CAIASQGNAGNTIYF
TRBJ1-3 - - TRBV5-1 TGCGCCAGCAGCCCGACCCAGGGACCTGGAAACACCATATATTTT CASSPTQGPGNTIYF
TRBJ1-1 - - TRBV10-2 TGCGCCAGCAGTGAGCACCAAAACACTGAAGCTTTCTTT CASSEHQNTEAFF
TRBJ1-2 - - TRBV12-3/TRBV12-4 TGTGCCAGCAGTTTTTGGGGGATGGATGGCTACACCTTC CASSFWGMDGYTF
TRBJ2-1 - TRBD2 TRBV11-2 TGTGCCAGCAGCTTACTAGCGGGAGGTCACAATGAGCAGTTCTTC CASSLLAGGHNEQFF
TRBJ1-5 once - TRBV6-2/TRBV6-3 TGTGCCAGCAGTACAACATCCAGGACACGCTATAGCAATCAGCCCCAGCATTTT CASSTTSRTRYSNQPQHF
TRBJ1-2 - TRBD1 TRBV14 TGTGCCAGCAGCGGGACAGGGGATGGCTACACCTTC CASSGTGDGYTF
TRBJ1-2 - - TRBV6-5 TGTGCCAGCAGTTACGCGGCAGTCTATGGCTACACCTTC CASSYAAVYGYTF